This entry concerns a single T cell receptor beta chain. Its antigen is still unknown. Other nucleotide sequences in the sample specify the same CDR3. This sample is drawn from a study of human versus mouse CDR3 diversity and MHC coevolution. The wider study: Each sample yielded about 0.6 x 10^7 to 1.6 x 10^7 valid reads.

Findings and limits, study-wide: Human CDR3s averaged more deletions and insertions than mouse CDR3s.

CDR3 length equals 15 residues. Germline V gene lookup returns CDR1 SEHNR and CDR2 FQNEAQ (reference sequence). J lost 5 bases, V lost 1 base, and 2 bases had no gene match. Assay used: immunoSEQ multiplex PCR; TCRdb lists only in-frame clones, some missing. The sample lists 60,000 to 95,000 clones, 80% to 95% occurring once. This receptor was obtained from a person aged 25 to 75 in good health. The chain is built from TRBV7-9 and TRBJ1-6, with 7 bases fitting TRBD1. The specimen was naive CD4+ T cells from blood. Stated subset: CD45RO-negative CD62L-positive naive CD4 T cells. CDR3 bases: TGTGCCAGCAGCTTAGGAGGGACAGATAATTCACCCCTCCACTTT. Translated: CASSLGGTDNSPLHF.